The clone carrying this TCR beta chain was picked up one time. Its target is unknown. The sample belongs to a study of cytomegalovirus exposure and HLA in healthy donors. General study points: Previously analyzed data showed that most TCR beta V segments were productive at a frequency of about 87% or about 30%.

Unmatched junction bases numbered 7, after V lost 8 bases and J lost 4 bases. Germline V gives CDR1 SNHLY, CDR2 FYNNEI. This CDR3 region has 13 residues. PCR used 60 Vbeta primers and 13 Jbeta primers. Profiled with immunoSEQ multiplex PCR; TCRdb holds only in-frame clones, not every one. The sample holds nearly 70,000 clones, 74% seen once. The source of this sequence is an older woman in good health and CMV-seropositive. Sequencing was carried out using PBMCs. The chain combines TRBV2 with TRBJ2-7, with TRBD2 matching 8 bases. The CDR3 DNA reads as TGTGCCAGCGGACGGGAGGGGAGATACGAGCAGTACTTC. It codes for CASGREGRYEQYF.